Shown below are 25 T cell receptor beta chains from a single sample sequenced in a study of CD8+ T cells in alopecia areata. Following RNA extraction, reverse transcription yielded cDNA that acted as the sequencing template. TCRdb's copy holds only in-frame clones and misses some; the assay was immunoSEQ multiplex PCR. The sample carries 90,000 to 130,000 clones, 55% to 70% recorded once. Sequenced material: NKG2D-low CD8+ T cells sorted from blood. These receptors were obtained from a human donor with alopecia areata.

This sequence joins TRBV11-2 and TRBJ2-1; a weak D match, TRBD1 (7 bases). From germline, CDR1 is SGHAT and CDR2 FQNNGV. With 2 bases removed from V and 4 bases from J, the gap between germline ends came to 15 bases. The CDR3 totals 16 residues. The CDR3 DNA is TGTGCCAGCAGCTTACTGACGCAGGGGGGTTACAATGAGCAGTTCTTC. Protein product: CASSLLTQGGYNEQFF.

This clone was counted once. V is TRBV6-5 and J is TRBJ1-2; no reliable D call. Germline V gives CDR1 MNHEY, CDR2 SVGAGI. The V end was cut by 8 bases, the J end by 4 bases, with 20 bases between. The CDR3 sequence is 15 residues long. DNA for the CDR3: TGTGCCAGCTCCGTGGTGGCCTCGCCCGGCTATGGCTACACCTTC. Translating it yields CASSVVASPGYGYTF.

This clone has just a few counts. This chain links TRBV30 with TRBJ1-2, with D unclear. This CDR3 comprises 12 residues. Trimming pared 1 base from V and 4 bases from J, leaving 7 bases between. Germline values: CDR1 GTSNPN, CDR2 SVGIG (reference sequence). This chain's CDR3 is CAWSGRLYGYTF. CDR3 nucleotide sequence: TGTGCCTGGAGTGGACGGCTCTATGGCTACACCTTC.

This rearrangement joins TRBV5-1 to TRBJ2-7, with 9 bases matching TRBD2. Trimming removed 3 bases from V and 0 bases from J; junction bases left unmatched: 13. The germline gives CDR1 SGHRS, CDR2 YFSETQ. The length of the CDR3 is 18 residues. This chain's CDR3 is CASSSAPAASGISYEQYF. CDR3 DNA sequence: TGCGCCAGCAGCTCCGCCCCTGCAGCTAGCGGGATCTCCTACGAGCAGTACTTC.

This chain links TRBV4-2 with TRBJ2-1; TRBD2 aligns across 7 bases. Germline lookup yields CDR1 LGHNA and CDR2 YNFKEQ. The V gene end was trimmed by 0 bases and the J gene end by 6 bases; junction bases not matched to a gene: 23. CDR3 length equals 21 residues. The CDR3 DNA sequence: TGTGCCAGCAGCCAAGATTTGATGCTAGCGGAGGCTGTCCGGGTGTCCAATGAGCAGTTCTTC. This sequence encodes CASSQDLMLAEAVRVSNEQFF.

The chain couples TRBV5-4 to TRBJ1-5; D is undetermined. The CDR3 has 14 residues. Germline V CDR1 and CDR2: SGHNT, YYREEE (reference sequence). V gave up 0 bases and J gave up 2 bases, with 6 bases separating them. The CDR3 protein is CASSLGPGNQPQHF. The CDR3 coding sequence is TGTGCCAGCAGCTTGGGACCTGGCAATCAGCCCCAGCATTTT.

The chain recombines TRBV5-1 with TRBJ1-6; weak D call: TRBD1 (5 bases). Germline V lookup: CDR1 SGHRS, CDR2 YFSETQ. This CDR3 region has 13 residues. Trimming cost V 4 bases and J 14 bases, with 16 bases left between them. The CDR3 sequence: CASSRGGGRALHF. CDR3 DNA sequence: TGCGCCAGCAGCCGGGGCGGGGGAAGAGCCCTCCACTTT.

This clone has just a few counts. The gene calls are TRBV6-1 and TRBJ2-7; the D is unclear. This CDR3 is 10 amino acids long. V lost 9 bases to trimming and J lost 3 bases, with 6 bases between them. Per the germline V gene, CDR1 is MNHNS and CDR2 is SASEGT. The CDR3 region has the DNA TGTGCCAGTAATATCTACGAGCAGTACTTC. This gives the protein CASNIYEQYF.

V is TRBV25-1 and J is TRBJ2-5; perhaps D is TRBD1 or TRBD2 (5 bases each). The CDR3 consists of 17 residues. In germline, CDR1 is MGHDK, CDR2 SYGVNS. Trimming took off 6 bases at V and 3 bases at J, with 23 bases between the two ends. This CDR3 is CASRPQRIAGTKETQYF. Here the CDR3 DNA reads TGTGCCAGCAGACCCCAAAGGATTGCCGGGACGAAAGAGACCCAGTACTTC.

This clone occurred a few times. This chain links TRBV5-1 with TRBJ2-6; D gene unclear. Trimming pared 0 bases from V and 2 bases from J, leaving 9 bases between. Germline CDR1 and CDR2: SGHRS and YFSETQ. CDR3 length: 16 residues. The CDR3 DNA follows: TGCGCCAGCAGCTTGGCCCGCGCTGCTGGGGCCAACGTCCTGACTTTC. Translating gives CASSLARAAGANVLTF.

The V call is TRBV7-8, the J call TRBJ2-1, with D perhaps TRBD1 or TRBD2 (6 bases each). This CDR3 has 13 residues. Trimming pared 4 bases from V and 5 bases from J, leaving 9 bases between. Germline values: CDR1 SGHVS, CDR2 FQNEAQ. CDR3 amino acids: CASSSGGDNEQFF. CDR3 nucleotides: TGTGCCAGCAGCTCCGGGGGCGACAATGAGCAGTTCTTC.

The chain has TRBV4-1 and TRBJ1-5; no clear D. This CDR3 spans 15 amino acids. Germline-derived CDR1 and CDR2 are MGHRA and YSYEKL. V gave up 0 bases and J gave up 9 bases, with 15 bases separating them. In DNA form, the CDR3 reads TGCGCCAGCAGCCAAGACCCGGGTGAGGGCCGGCCCCAGCATTTT. Encoded protein: CASSQDPGEGRPQHF.

The J gene is TRBJ2-7, the V gene TRBV1; the DNA was not used to check the table's D call, TRBD2. TRBV1 is deemed a pseudogene. The CDR3 totals 14 residues. CDR3 sequence reads: CTSSQTTKTYEQYF. For the CDR3, the DNA is TGCACCAGCAGCCAAACGACTAAGACCTACGAGCAGTACTTC.

The rearrangement links TRBV7-9 to TRBJ2-7; 9 bases match TRBD1. Germline CDR1 is SEHNR and CDR2 is FQNEAQ (reference sequence). The CDR3 spans 14 residues. J lost 7 bases, V lost 4 bases, and 8 bases had no gene match. The CDR3 loop reads CASSSQQGAREQYF. CDR3 nucleotide sequence: TGTGCCAGCAGCTCTCAACAGGGGGCGCGGGAGCAGTACTTC.

This clone showed up just a few times. This chain joins TRBV20-1 and TRBJ2-3; D is possibly TRBD1 (5 bases). CDR1 and CDR2 from the germline V gene are DFQATT and SNEGSKA (reference sequence). V was trimmed by 6 bases and J by 6 bases, leaving 7 bases between them. This CDR3 contains 10 residues. CDR3 sequence reads: CSAPGDTQYF. The CDR3, as DNA: TGCAGTGCCCCAGGGGATACGCAGTATTTT.

There are a few counts of this clone. This chain joins TRBV4-1 and TRBJ1-4, with 8 bases that match TRBD1. Germline values: CDR1 MGHRA, CDR2 YSYEKL. Trimming removed 1 base from V and 8 bases from J; junction bases left unmatched: 6. The CDR3 length is 15 residues. The CDR3 DNA reads as TGCGCCAGCAGCCAAGCGACAGGGGTCCAAGAAAAACTGTTTTTT. The encoded protein is CASSQATGVQEKLFF.

The V and J genes are TRBV7-9 and TRBJ2-1, with 7 bases matching TRBD1. The CDR3 extends over 16 amino acids. Trimming removed 1 base from V and 0 bases from J; junction bases left unmatched: 3. CDR1 and CDR2 (germline): SEHNR, FQNEAQ (reference sequence). The CDR3 nucleotides read TGTGCCAGCAGCTTAGGAGGGGGCAACTCCTACAATGAGCAGTTCTTC. It is translated as CASSLGGGNSYNEQFF.

The chain joins TRBV28 to TRBJ2-7; the D gene is possibly TRBD1 (5 bases). The CDR3 contains 11 residues. Trimming removed 6 bases at V and 9 bases at J, with 12 bases between. The germline CDR1 and CDR2 sequences are MDHEN and SYDVKM. The CDR3 DNA is TGTGCCAGCAGCGACAGTGTCTTGCAGTACTTC. Protein: CASSDSVLQYF.

This CDR3 is CASSITGSANTEAFF. The CDR3 region has the DNA TGTGCCAGTAGTATAACCGGGTCCGCTAACACTGAAGCTTTCTTT. V and J are TRBV19 and TRBJ1-1; D is unclear. The CDR3 consists of 15 residues. Trimming removed 2 bases from V and 2 bases from J, with 12 bases in between. The germline V gene encodes CDR1 LNHDA and CDR2 SQIVND (reference sequence). The whole variable domain, remainder taken from reference TRBV19 and TRBJ1-1, is DGGITQSPKYLFRKEGQNVTLSCEQNLNHDAMYWYRQDPGQGLRLIYYSQIVNDFQKGDIAEGYSVSREKKESFPLTVTSAQKNPTAFYLCASSITGSANTEAFFGQGTRLTVV.

The chain employs TRBV27 and TRBJ2-5; 7 bases map to TRBD1. Trimming at V came to 2 bases and at J to 0 bases, leaving 3 bases not matched to a gene. This CDR3 is 15 amino acids long. Germline V CDR1 and CDR2: MNHEY, SMNVEV (reference sequence). CDR3 sequence: CASSLEGADQETQYF. The DNA of the CDR3 is TGTGCCAGCAGTTTAGAGGGGGCGGACCAAGAGACCCAGTACTTC.

The rearrangement links TRBV27 to TRBJ1-2, with D unresolved. Germline assignment: CDR1 MNHEY and CDR2 SMNVEV (reference sequence). Trimming removed 2 bases from V and 4 bases from J, with 11 bases in between. This CDR3 comprises 14 residues. CDR3 nucleotides: TGTGCCAGCAGTTTAGTGGGGAATAGCTATGGCTACACCTTC. Translating gives CASSLVGNSYGYTF.

The gene calls are TRBV29-1 and TRBJ1-2; tentatively, D is TRBD1 (6 bases). The CDR3 covers 16 residues. Trimming cost V 2 bases and J 0 bases, with 16 bases left between them. Per germline, CDR1 SQVTM and CDR2 ANQGSEA. The CDR3 region has the DNA TGCAGCGTTGAACATAGGGGACAAAACTCTAACTATGGCTACACCTTC. Translation: CSVEHRGQNSNYGYTF.

In its sample, this clone was seen a few times. The chain recombines TRBV10-3 with TRBJ2-7; possibly TRBD1 for D (6 bases). V was trimmed by 9 bases and J by 1 base, leaving 16 bases between them. The CDR3 covers 14 residues. Germline assignment: CDR1 ENHRY and CDR2 SYGVKD. CDR3: CAIRMTGQSYEQYF. CDR3 in DNA: TGTGCCATTCGGATGACAGGACAATCCTACGAGCAGTACTTC.

This clone was observed a few times. The chain is built from TRBV2 and TRBJ2-7, with TRBD2 matching 8 bases. CDR3 length equals 15 residues. Germline CDR1 SNHLY, CDR2 FYNNEI. V gave up 3 bases and J gave up 3 bases; unmatched junction bases: 7. The chain's CDR3 is CASSDPREAGYEQYF. The CDR3 coding sequence is TGTGCCAGCAGTGATCCGCGGGAGGCCGGCTACGAGCAGTACTTC.

The chain combines TRBV19 with TRBJ2-2; D call uncertain. The CDR3 contains 15 residues. V was trimmed by 1 base and J by 1 base, leaving 7 bases between them. Germline loops: CDR1 LNHDA, CDR2 SQIVND (reference sequence). CDR3 loop: CASSIVAGNTGELFF. The CDR3 DNA is TGTGCCAGTAGTATAGTGGCCGGGAACACCGGGGAGCTGTTTTTT.